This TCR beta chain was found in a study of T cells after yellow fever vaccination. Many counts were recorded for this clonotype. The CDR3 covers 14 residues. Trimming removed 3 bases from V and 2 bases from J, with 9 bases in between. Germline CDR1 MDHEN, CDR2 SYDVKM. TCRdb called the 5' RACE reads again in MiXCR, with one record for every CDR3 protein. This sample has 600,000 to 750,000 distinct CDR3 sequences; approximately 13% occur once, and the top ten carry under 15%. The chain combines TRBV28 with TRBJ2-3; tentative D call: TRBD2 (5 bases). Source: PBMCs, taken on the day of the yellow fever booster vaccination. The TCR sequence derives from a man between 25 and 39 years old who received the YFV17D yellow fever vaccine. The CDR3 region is CASSLTGNTDTQYF. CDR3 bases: TGTGCCAGCAGTTTGACGGGGAACACAGATACGCAGTATTTT. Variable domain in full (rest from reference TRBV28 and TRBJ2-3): DVKVTQSSRYLVKRTGEKVFLECVQDMDHENMFWYRQDPGLGLRLIYFSYDVKMKEKGDIPEGYSVSREKKERFSLILESASTNQTSMYLCASSLTGNTDTQYFGPGTRLTVL.